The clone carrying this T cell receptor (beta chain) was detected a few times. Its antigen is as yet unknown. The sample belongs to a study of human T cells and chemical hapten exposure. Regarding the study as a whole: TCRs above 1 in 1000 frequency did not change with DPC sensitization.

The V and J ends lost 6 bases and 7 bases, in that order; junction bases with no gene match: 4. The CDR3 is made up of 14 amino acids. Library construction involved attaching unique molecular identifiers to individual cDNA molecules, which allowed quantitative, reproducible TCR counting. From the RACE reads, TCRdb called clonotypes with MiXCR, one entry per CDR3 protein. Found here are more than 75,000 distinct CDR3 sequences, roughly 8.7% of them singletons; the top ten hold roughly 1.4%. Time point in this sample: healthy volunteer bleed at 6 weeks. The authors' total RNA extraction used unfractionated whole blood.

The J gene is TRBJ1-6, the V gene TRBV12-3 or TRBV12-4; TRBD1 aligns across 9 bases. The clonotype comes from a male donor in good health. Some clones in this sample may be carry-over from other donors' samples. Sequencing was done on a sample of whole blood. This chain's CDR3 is CASSLQGANSPLHF. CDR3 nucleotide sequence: TGTGCCAGCAGCTTACAGGGGGCCAATTCACCCCTCCACTTT.